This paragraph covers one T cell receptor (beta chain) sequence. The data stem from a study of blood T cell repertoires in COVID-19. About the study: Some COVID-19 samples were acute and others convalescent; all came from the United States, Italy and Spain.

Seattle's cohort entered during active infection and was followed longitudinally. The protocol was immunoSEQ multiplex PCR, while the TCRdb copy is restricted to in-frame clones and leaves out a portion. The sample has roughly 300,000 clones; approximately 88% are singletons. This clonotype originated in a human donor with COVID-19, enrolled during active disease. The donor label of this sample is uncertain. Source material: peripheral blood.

The CDR3 region has the DNA TGTGCCAGCAGTCCCCCAGGGGACATGAACACTGAAGCTTTCTTT. It codes for CASSPPGDMNTEAFF. The V and J genes are TRBV28 and TRBJ1-1; the D gene is possibly TRBD1 (6 bases). Trimming removed 5 bases from V and 0 bases from J, with 13 bases in between. The CDR3 runs 15 residues. Germline CDR1 and CDR2: MDHEN and SYDVKM.